This TCR beta chain is from a study of kidney transplant recipient with SARS-CoV-2 infection. TCRdb passed the reads through MiXCR, listing each CDR3 protein once. This table has 200,000 to 300,000 distinct CDR3 sequences, 29% appearing once. Ten or more counts support this clonotype. The CDR3 spans 15 residues. The germline gives CDR1 MNHEY, CDR2 SMNVEV (reference sequence). V gave up 5 bases and J gave up 0 bases; unmatched junction bases: 3. This clonotype was obtained from a male patient aged 25-45 years who had COVID-19 and was a kidney transplant recipient. Some T cells may be provided by the graft donor. The sequences come from a blood sample, collected at baseline and on roughly day 120 from a kidney transplant recipient. J is TRBJ1-3 and V is TRBV27; 8 bases are shared with TRBD1. CDR3 DNA sequence: TGTGCCAGCAGTGTCACAGGGGGCTCTGGAAACACCATATATTTT. Protein sequence: CASSVTGGSGNTIYF.